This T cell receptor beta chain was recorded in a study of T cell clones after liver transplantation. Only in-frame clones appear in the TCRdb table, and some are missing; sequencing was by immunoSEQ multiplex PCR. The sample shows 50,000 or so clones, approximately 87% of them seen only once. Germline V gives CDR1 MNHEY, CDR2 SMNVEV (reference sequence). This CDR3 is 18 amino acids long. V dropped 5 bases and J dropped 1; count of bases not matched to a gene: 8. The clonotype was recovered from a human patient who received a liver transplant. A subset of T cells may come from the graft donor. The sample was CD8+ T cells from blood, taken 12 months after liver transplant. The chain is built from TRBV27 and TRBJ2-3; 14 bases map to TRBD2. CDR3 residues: CASSLWGTSGRGTDTQYF. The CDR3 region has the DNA TGTGCCAGCAGTCTATGGGGGACTAGCGGGAGAGGCACAGATACGCAGTATTTT.